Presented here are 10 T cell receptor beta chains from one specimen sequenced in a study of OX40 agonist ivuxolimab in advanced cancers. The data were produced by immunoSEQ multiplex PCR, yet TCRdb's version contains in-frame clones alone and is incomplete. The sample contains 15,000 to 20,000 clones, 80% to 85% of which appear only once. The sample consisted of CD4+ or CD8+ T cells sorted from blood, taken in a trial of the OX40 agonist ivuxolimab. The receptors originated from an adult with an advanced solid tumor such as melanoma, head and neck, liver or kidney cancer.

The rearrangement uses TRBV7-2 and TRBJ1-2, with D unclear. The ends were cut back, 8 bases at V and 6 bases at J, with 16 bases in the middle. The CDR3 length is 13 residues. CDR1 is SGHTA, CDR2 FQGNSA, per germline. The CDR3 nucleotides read TGTGCCAGCCAAAACTGGTCTTCCCATGGCTACACCTTC. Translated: CASQNWSSHGYTF.

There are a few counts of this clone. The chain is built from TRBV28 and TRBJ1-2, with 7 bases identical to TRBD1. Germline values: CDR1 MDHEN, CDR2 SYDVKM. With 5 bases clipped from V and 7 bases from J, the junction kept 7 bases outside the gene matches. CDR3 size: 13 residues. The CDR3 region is CASSPRGAGGYTF. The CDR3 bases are TGTGCCAGCAGTCCCAGGGGGGCAGGTGGCTACACCTTC.

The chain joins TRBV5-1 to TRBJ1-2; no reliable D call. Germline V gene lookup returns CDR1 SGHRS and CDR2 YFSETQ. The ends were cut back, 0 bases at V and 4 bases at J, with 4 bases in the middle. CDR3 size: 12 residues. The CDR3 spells CASSLEGYGYTF. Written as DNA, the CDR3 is TGCGCCAGCAGCTTGGAAGGCTATGGCTACACCTTC.

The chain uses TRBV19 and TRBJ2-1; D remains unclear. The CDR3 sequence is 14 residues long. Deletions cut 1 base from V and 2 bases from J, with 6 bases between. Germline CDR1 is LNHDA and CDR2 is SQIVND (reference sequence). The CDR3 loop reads CASSIGQAYNEQFF. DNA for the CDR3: TGTGCCAGTAGTATAGGGCAGGCCTACAATGAGCAGTTCTTC.

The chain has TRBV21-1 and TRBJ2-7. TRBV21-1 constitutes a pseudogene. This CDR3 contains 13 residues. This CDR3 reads CASGDARPYEQYF. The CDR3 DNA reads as TGTGCCAGCGGGGACGCGCGCCCCTACGAGCAGTACTTC.

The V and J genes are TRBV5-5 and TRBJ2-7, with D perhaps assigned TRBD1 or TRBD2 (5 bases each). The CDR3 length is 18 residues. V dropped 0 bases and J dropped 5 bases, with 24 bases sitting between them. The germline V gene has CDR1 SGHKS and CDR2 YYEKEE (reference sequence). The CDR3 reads CASSLGYGALRSQDEQYF. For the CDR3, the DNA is TGTGCCAGCAGCTTGGGTTACGGGGCGCTACGGTCTCAGGACGAGCAGTACTTC.

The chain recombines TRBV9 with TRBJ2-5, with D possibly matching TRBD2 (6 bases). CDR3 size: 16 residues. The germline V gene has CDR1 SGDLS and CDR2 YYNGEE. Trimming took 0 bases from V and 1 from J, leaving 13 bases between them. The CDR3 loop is CASSVDSGVGQETQYF. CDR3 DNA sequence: TGTGCCAGCAGCGTAGACTCGGGGGTTGGCCAAGAGACCCAGTACTTC.

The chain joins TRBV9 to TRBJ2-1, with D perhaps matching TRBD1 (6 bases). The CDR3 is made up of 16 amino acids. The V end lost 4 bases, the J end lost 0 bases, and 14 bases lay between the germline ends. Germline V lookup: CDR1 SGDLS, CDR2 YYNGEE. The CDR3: CASSPQGGSSYNEQFF. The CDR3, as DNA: TGTGCCAGCAGCCCCCAAGGGGGATCCTCCTACAATGAGCAGTTCTTC. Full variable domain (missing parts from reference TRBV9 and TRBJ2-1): DSGVTQTPKHLITATGQRVTLRCSPRSGDLSVYWYQQSLDQGLQFLIQYYNGEERAKGNILERFSAQQFPDLHSELNLSSLELGDSALYFCASSPQGGSSYNEQFFGPGTRLTVL.

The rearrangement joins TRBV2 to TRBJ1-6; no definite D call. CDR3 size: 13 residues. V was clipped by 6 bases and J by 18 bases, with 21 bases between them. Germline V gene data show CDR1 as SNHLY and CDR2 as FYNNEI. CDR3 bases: TGTGCCAGCAGGGACCCGGAGACACCGGATTCCCACTTT. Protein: CASRDPETPDSHF.

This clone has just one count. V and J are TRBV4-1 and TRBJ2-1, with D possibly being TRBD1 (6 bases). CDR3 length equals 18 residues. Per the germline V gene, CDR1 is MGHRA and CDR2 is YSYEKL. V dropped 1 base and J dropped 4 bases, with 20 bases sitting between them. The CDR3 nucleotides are TGCGCCAGCAGCCAAGCCCCAACAGGGAAGAACACGTACAATGAGCAGTTCTTC. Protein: CASSQAPTGKNTYNEQFF.